This T cell receptor beta chain was sequenced in a study of CD8 T cells in ankylosing spondylitis. The study, taken as a whole, reports: What seemed typical of ankylosing spondylitis blood was a TCR beta motif built from roughly 8 highly homologous variants.

The germline gives CDR1 GTSNPN, CDR2 SVGIG (reference sequence). The CDR3 runs to 13 residues. Trimming shortened V by 1 base and J by 7 bases, and 14 bases separated the two germline ends. Each CDR3 protein gets one entry after TCRdb re-called the 5' RACE reads with MiXCR. The sample records over 400,000 distinct CDR3 sequences, roughly a quarter being singletons. On this clonotype: Antigen unknown.

Sequences were obtained from blood, either unsorted or a sorted T cell fraction (not recorded which). The rearrangement joins TRBV30 to TRBJ2-7, with D possibly being TRBD2 (6 bases). The sequence was collected from a male donor with ankylosing spondylitis. CDR3 sequence (DNA): TGTGCCTGGAGTGCCGAGCGGGCGAGGGAGCAGTACTTC. Protein sequence: CAWSAERAREQYF.